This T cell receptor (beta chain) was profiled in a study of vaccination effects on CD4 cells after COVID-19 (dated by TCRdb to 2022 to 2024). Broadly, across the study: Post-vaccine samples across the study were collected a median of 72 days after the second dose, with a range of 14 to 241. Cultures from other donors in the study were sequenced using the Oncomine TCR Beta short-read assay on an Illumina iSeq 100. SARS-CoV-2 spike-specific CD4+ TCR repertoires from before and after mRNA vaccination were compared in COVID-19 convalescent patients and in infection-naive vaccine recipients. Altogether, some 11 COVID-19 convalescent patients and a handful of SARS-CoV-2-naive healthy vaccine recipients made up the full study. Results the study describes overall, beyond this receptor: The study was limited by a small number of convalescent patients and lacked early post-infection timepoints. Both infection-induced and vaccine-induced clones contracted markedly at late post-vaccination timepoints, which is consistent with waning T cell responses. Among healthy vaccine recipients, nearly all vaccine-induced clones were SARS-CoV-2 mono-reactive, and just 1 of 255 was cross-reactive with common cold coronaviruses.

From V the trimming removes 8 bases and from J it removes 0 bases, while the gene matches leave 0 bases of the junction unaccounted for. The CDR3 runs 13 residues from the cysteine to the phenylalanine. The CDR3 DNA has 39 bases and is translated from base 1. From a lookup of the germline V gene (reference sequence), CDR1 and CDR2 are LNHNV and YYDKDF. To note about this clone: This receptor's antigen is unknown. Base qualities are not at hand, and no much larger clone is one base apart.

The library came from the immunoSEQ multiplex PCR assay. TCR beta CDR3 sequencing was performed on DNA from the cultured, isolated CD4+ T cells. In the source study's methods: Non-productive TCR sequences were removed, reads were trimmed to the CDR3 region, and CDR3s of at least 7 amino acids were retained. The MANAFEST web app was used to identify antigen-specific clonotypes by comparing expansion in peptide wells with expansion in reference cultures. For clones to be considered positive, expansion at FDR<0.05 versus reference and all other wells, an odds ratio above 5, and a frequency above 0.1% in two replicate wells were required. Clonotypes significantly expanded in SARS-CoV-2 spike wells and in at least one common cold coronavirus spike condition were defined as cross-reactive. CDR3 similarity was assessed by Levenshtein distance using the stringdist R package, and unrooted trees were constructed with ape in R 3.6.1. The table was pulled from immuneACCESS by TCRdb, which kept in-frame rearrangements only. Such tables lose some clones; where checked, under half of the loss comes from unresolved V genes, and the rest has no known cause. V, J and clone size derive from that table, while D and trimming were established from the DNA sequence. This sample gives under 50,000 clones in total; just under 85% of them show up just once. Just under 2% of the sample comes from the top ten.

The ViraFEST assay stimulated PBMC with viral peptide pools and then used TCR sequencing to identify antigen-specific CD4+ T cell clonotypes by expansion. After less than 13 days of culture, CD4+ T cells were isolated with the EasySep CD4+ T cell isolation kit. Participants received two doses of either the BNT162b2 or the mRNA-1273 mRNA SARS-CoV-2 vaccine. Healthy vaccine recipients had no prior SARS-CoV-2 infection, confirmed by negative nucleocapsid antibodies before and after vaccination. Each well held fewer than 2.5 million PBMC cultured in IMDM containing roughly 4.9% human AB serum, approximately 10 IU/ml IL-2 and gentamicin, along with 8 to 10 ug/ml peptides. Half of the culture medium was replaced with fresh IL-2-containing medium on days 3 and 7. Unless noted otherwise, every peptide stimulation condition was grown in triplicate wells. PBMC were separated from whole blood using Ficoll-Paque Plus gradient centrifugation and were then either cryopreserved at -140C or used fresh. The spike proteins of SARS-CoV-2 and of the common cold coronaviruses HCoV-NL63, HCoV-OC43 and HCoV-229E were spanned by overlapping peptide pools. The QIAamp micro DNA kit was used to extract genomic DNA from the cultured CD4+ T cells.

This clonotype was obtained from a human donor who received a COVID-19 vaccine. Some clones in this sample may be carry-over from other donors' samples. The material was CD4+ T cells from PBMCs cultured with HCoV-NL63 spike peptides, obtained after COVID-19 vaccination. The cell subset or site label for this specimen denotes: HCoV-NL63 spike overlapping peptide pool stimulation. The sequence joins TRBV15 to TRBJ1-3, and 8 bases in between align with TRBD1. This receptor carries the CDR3 CATGQGSGNTIYF. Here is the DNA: TGTGCCACCGGACAGGGCTCTGGAAACACCATATATTTT.